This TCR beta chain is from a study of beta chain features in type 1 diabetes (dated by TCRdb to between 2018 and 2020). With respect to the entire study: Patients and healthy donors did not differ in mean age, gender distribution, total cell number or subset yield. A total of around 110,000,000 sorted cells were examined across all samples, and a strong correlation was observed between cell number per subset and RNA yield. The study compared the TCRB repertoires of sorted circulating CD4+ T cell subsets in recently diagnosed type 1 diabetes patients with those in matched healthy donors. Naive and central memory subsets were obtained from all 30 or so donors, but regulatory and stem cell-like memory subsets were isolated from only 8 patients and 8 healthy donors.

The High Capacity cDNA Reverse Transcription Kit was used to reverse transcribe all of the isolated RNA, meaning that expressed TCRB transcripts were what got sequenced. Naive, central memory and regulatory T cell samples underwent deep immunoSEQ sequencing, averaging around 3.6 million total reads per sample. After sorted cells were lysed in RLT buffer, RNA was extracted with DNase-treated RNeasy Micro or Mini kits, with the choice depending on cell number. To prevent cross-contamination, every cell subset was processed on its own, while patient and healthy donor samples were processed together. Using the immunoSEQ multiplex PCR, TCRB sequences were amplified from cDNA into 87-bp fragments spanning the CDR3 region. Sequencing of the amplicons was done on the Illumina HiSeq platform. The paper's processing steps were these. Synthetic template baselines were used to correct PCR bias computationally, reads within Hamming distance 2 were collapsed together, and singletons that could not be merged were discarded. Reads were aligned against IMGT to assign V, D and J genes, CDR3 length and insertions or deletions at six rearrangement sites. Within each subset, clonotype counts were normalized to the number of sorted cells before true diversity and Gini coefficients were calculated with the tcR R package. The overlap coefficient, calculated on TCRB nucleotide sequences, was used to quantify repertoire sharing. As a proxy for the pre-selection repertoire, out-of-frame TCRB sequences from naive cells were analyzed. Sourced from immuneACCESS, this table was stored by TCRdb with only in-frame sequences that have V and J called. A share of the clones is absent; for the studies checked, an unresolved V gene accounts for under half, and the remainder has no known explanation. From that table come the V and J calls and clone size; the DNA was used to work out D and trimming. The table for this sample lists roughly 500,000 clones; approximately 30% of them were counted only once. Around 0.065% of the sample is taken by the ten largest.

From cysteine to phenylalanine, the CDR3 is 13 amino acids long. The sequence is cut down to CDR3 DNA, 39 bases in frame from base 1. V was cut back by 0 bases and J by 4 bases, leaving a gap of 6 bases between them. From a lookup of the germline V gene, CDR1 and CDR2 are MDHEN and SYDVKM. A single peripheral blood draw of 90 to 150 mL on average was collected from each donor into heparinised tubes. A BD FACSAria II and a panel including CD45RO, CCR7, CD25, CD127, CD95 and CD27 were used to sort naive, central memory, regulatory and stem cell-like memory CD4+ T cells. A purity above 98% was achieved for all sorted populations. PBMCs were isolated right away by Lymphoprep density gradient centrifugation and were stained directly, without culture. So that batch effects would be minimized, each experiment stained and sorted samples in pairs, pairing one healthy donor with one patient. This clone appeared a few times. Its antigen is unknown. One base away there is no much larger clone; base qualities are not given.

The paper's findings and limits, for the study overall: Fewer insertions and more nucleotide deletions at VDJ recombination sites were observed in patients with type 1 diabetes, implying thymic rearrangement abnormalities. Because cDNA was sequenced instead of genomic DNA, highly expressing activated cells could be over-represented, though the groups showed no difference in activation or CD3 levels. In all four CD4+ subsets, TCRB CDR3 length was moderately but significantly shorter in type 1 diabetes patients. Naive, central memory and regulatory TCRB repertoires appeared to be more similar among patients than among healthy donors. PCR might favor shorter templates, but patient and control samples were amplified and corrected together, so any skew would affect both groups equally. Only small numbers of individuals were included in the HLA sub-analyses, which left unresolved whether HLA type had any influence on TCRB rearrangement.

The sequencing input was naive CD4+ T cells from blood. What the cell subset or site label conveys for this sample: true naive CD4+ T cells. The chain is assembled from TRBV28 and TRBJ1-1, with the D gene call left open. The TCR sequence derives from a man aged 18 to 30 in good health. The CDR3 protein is CASSLWAGTEAFF. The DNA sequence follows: TGTGCCAGCAGTTTATGGGCTGGCACTGAAGCTTTCTTT.